The clone carrying this TCR beta chain was seen only once. Its antigen is currently unknown. The sample carries other DNA sequences with the same CDR3. This sample is drawn from a study of cytomegalovirus exposure and HLA in healthy donors. Germline-derived CDR1 and CDR2 are SNHLY and FYNNEI. The CDR3 is made up of 13 amino acids. Trimming left V 4 bases short and J 6 bases short, with 10 bases between. Study-wide results and limits: A later analysis reported that several of the most significant clusters appeared to be linked to common viral pathogens, among them Epstein-Barr virus.

PCR involved 60 Vbeta and 13 Jbeta primers. The assay was immunoSEQ multiplex PCR, and TCRdb's table has in-frame clones only and misses some. The sample contains roughly 160,000 clones, approximately 80% of which appear only once. The rearrangement joins TRBV2 to TRBJ1-5; D might be TRBD1 (5 bases). The receptor was derived from a man aged 18 to 30 in good health and CMV-seropositive. The source material was PBMCs. The CDR3 protein is CASSVQGSQPQHF. CDR3 coding DNA: TGTGCCAGCAGTGTCCAGGGCAGTCAGCCCCAGCATTTT.